This T cell receptor (beta chain) came from a study of Ad26.COV2.S vaccination and SARS-CoV-2 variants. Across the whole study: Among those in the COV1001 Ad26.COV2.S trial arm was the donor. Findings and caveats of the study: Comparability of non-spike TCR breadth was observed across vaccine and placebo recipients.

Looked up from germline, CDR1 is SGHDN and CDR2 is FVKESK. The CDR3 covers 15 residues. V was pared by 3 bases and J by 0 bases, with 9 bases between. Noted treatment: roughly 20 received Ad26.COV2.S at low or high dose, single or two shots; about 5 received placebo; per-sample allocation not given. Sampling was performed 63 days after the first vaccine or placebo injection. An Ad26 vector carrying the Wuhan-strain SARS-CoV-2 spike served as the vaccine. In the case of this clone: Its specificity is unknown.

The method was immunoSEQ multiplex PCR; TCRdb's version includes in-frame clones alone and lacks a portion of them. This table holds hundreds of thousands of clones, 83% found once. This clonotype was obtained from a person between 18 and 59 years old who received the Ad26.COV2.S COVID-19 vaccine or a placebo. The material sequenced was peripheral blood, taken in a trial of Ad26.COV2.S vaccine versus placebo. The chain recombines TRBV14 with TRBJ2-4, with D maybe TRBD1 (6 bases). In nucleotides, the CDR3 is TGTGCCAGCAGCCATACCAGGGGAGCCAAAAACATTCAGTACTTC. Its protein is CASSHTRGAKNIQYF. The variable domain in full, completed from reference TRBV14 and TRBJ2-4, reads EAGVTQFPSHSVIEKGQTVTLRCDPISGHDNLYWYRRVMGKEIKFLLHFVKESKQDESGMPNNRFLAERTGGTYSTLKVQPAELEDSGVYFCASSHTRGAKNIQYFGAGTRLSVL.